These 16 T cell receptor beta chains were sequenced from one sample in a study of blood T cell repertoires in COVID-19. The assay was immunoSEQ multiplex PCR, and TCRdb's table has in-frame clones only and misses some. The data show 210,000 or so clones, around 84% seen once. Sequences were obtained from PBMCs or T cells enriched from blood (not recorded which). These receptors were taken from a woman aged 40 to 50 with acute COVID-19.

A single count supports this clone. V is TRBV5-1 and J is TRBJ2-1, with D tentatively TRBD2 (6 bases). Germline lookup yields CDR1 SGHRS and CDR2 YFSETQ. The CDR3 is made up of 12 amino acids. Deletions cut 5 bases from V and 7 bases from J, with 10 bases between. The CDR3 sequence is CASRRDFNEQFF. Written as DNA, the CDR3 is TGCGCCAGCAGACGGGACTTTAATGAGCAGTTCTTC.

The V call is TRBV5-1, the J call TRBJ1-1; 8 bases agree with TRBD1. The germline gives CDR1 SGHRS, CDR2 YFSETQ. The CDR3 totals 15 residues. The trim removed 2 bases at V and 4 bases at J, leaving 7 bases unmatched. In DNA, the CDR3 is TGCGCCAGCAGCTTAGAAGGACAGGGCGTCACTGAAGCTTTCTTT. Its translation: CASSLEGQGVTEAFF.

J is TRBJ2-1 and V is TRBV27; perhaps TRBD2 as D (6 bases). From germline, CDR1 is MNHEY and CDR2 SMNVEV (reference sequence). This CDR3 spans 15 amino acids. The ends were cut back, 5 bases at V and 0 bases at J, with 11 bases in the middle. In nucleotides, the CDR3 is TGTGCCAGCAGTCCCTCTAGCGCCTCCTACAATGAGCAGTTCTTC. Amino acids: CASSPSSASYNEQFF.

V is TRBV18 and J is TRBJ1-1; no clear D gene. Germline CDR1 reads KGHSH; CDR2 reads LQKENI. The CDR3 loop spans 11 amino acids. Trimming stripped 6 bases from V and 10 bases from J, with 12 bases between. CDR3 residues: CASSAQEGAFF. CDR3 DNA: TGTGCCAGCTCGGCGCAGGAGGGAGCTTTCTTT. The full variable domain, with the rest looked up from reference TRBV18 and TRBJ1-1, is NAGVMQNPRHLVRRRGQEARLRCSPMKGHSHVYWYRQLPEEGLKFMVYLQKENIIDESGMPKERFSAEFPKEGPSILRIQQVVRGDSAAYFCASSAQEGAFFGQGTRLTVV.

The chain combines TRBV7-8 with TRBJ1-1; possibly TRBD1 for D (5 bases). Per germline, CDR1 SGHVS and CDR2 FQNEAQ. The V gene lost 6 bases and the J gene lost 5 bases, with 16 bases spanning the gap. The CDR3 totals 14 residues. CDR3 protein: CASREGRSGTEAFF. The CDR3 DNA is TGTGCCAGCAGGGAGGGACGCTCGGGGACTGAAGCTTTCTTT.

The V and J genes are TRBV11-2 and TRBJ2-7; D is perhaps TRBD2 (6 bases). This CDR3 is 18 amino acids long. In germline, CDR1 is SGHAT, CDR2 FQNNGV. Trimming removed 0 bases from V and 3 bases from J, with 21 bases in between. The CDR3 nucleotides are TGTGCCAGCAGCTTAGATAGTACCTGGGGGAGGCATCGCTACGAGCAGTACTTC. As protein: CASSLDSTWGRHRYEQYF.

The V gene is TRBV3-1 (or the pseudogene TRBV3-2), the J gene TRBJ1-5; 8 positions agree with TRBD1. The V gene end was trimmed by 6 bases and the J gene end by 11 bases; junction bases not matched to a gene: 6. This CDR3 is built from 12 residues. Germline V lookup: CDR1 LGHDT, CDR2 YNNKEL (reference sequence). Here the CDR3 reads CASSNRGGAQHF. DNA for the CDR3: TGTGCCAGCAGTAACAGGGGGGGAGCCCAGCATTTT.

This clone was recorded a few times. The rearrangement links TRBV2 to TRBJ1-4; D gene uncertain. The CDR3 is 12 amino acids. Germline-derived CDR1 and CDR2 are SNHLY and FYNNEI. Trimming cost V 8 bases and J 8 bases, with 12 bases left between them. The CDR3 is CASGEGEEKLFF. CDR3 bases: TGTGCCAGCGGAGAGGGAGAGGAAAAACTGTTTTTT.

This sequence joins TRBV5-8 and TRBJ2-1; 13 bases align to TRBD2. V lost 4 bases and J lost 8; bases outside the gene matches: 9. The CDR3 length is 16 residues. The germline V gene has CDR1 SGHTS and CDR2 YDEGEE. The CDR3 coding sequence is TGTGCCAGCAGCCGTCGACTAGCGGGAGGCCGGGATGAGCAGTTCTTC. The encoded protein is CASSRRLAGGRDEQFF.

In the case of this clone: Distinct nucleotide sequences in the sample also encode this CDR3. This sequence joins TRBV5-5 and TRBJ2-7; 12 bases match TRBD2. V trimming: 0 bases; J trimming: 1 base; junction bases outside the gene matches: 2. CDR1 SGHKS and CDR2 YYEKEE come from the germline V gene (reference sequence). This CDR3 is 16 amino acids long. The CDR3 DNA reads TGTGCCAGCAGCTTGGGCGGACTAGCGGGATCCTACGAGCAGTACTTC. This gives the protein CASSLGGLAGSYEQYF.

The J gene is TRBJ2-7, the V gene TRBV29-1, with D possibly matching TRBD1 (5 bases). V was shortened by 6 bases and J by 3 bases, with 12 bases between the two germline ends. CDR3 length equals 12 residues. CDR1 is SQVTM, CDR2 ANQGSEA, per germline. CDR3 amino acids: CSVRLGRYEQYF. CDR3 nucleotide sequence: TGCAGCGTACGGTTGGGGCGCTACGAGCAGTACTTC.

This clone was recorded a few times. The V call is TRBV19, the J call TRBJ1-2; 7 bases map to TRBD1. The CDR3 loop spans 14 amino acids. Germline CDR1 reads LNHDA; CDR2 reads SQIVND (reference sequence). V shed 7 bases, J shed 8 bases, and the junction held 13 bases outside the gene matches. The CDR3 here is CASMTTGKVGGYTF. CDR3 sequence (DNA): TGTGCCAGTATGACGACAGGGAAAGTGGGCGGCTACACCTTC.

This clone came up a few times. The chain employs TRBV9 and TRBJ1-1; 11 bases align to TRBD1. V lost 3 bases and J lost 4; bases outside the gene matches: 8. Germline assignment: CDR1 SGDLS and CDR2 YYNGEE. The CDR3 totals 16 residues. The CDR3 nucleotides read TGTGCCAGCAGCGCCCATACCGGGACAGGGGGCACTGAAGCTTTCTTT. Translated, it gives CASSAHTGTGGTEAFF.

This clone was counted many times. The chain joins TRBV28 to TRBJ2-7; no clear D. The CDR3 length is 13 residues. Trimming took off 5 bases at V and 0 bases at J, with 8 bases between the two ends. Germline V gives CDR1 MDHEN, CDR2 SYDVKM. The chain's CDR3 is CASSQPGSYEQYF. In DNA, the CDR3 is TGTGCCAGCAGTCAGCCGGGCTCCTACGAGCAGTACTTC.

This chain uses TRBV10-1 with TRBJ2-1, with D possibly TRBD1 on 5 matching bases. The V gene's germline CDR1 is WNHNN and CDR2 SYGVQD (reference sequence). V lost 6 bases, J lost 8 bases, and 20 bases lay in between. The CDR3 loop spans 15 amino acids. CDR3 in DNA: TGCGCCAGCAGCCTTGAGGCGCCCGAACAGGATGAGCAGTTCTTC. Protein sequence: CASSLEAPEQDEQFF.

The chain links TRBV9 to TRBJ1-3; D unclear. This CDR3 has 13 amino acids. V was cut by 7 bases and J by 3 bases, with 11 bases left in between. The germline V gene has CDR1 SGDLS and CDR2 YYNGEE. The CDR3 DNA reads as TGTGCCAGCGCACAGCTCAATGGAAACACCATATATTTT. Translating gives CASAQLNGNTIYF.